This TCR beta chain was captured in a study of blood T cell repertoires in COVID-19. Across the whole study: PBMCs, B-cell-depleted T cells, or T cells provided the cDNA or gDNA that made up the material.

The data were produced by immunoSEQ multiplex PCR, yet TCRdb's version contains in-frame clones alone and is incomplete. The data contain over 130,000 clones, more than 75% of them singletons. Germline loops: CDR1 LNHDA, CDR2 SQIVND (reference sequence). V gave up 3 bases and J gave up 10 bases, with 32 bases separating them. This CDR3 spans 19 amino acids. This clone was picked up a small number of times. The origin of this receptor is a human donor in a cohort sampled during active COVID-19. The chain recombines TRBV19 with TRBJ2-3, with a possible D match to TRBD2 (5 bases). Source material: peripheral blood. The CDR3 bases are TGTGCCAGTAGTATCGGACGTAGTGTGGGTGGCGGGTTAAATCATCCGCAGTATTTT. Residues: CASSIGRSVGGGLNHPQYF.